These T cell receptor beta chains were read from a single sample in a study of post-analysis software for immune sequencing data. TCRdb independently ran MiXCR on the PCR reads; one entry per CDR3 protein. The data contain fewer than 900,000 distinct CDR3 sequences, around 45% of them singletons. Sequenced input: blood. All receptors derive from a girl aged 5-17 years with multiple sclerosis. Both conserved end residues are part of each CDR3. The D gene is left open where the match is weak. Where a row states a size, it is once, few, many or the class of an expanded clone; other rows omit it.

V gene,J gene,clone size,D gene,CDR3 DNA,CDR3 protein
TRBV6-4,TRBJ2-1,NA,NA,TGTGCCAGCTCCCCCCAGGGGGCTAGCGGGTACAATGAGCAGTTCTTC,CASSPQGASGYNEQFF
TRBV6-5,TRBJ1-1,NA,NA,TGTGCCAGCAGTTACTCGAAAAGGGTCCTCCAGAACACTGAAGCTTTCTTT,CASSYSKRVLQNTEAFF
TRBV29-1,TRBJ2-5,NA,NA,TGCAGCGTTGGGAAGGGGTGGCAAGAGACCCAGTACTTC,CSVGKGWQETQYF
TRBV9,TRBJ2-1,NA,TRBD2,TGTGCCAGCAGCGTAGATCTAGCGGGCTCCTACAATGAGCAGTTCTTC,CASSVDLAGSYNEQFF
TRBV6-5,TRBJ2-5,few,TRBD1,TGTGCCAGCAGACTCCAGGGGGTGAGGCAAGAGACCCAGTACTTC,CASRLQGVRQETQYF
TRBV20-1,TRBJ1-2,NA,NA,TGCAGTGCTAGTCTCGGGCAGGGAGGGGGTGGCTACACCTTC,CSASLGQGGGGYTF
TRBV13,TRBJ2-1,NA,TRBD2,TGTGCAACCCAGCGGAGACTAGCGGGCTTCGGCGATGAGCAGTTCTTC,CATQRRLAGFGDEQFF
TRBV20-1,TRBJ2-1,few,TRBD2,TGCAGTGCTAGAGATCGGGGAGGGCCCTCCTACAATGAGCAGTTCTTC,CSARDRGGPSYNEQFF
TRBV28,TRBJ1-2,NA,TRBD1,TGTGCCAGCAGTTCCCGGACAGGGGCGAACTATGGCTACACCTTC,CASSSRTGANYGYTF
TRBV30,TRBJ1-5,NA,TRBD1,TGTGCCTGGGCGACAGGGTCGGGTCAGCCCCAGCATTTT,CAWATGSGQPQHF
TRBV6-6,TRBJ2-5,NA,NA,TGTGCCAGCAGTTACCTGGCAGGGGCAGAGACCCAGTACTTC,CASSYLAGAETQYF
TRBV2,TRBJ1-2,NA,NA,TGTGCCACCCTCAAGGCAGGAACGTATTTGGGCTACACCTTC,CATLKAGTYLGYTF
TRBV30,TRBJ2-1,NA,NA,TGTGCCTGGAGTGTAGGGGGAGCTTGGGATGAGCAGTTCTTC,CAWSVGGAWDEQFF
TRBV5-5,TRBJ2-5,NA,NA,TGTGCCAGCATCACAAACGAGCAAGAGACCCAGTACTTC,CASITNEQETQYF
TRBV20-1,TRBJ2-7,few,NA,TGCAGTGCGACTAGGGGCGCCTTGTCCTACGAGCAGTACTTC,CSATRGALSYEQYF
TRBV30,TRBJ2-1,NA,NA,TGTGCCTGGAGTGTACAAGGGGGAAACTACAATGAGCAGTTCTTC,CAWSVQGGNYNEQFF
TRBV12-3/TRBV12-4,TRBJ1-1,NA,TRBD1,TGTGCCAGCAGTTACAGGGGGAGGGACACTGAAGCTTTCTTT,CASSYRGRDTEAFF
TRBV20-1,TRBJ1-1,NA,NA,TGCAGTGCTAGAGATCGCGGCCTAAGTCCTGAAGCTTTCTTT,CSARDRGLSPEAFF
TRBV20-1,TRBJ1-5,NA,NA,TGCAGTGCCGGGGGGTCGTATAGCAATCAGCCCCAGCATTTT,CSAGGSYSNQPQHF
TRBV5-1,TRBJ2-7,few,NA,TGCGCCAGCAGCTTGGGTGCGGTTGGAACCTACGAGCAGTACTTC,CASSLGAVGTYEQYF
TRBV7-3,TRBJ2-1,NA,TRBD1,TGTGCCAGCAGCTCTAGGACAGGGGCTTACAATGAGCAGTTCTTC,CASSSRTGAYNEQFF
TRBV20-1,TRBJ2-2,NA,TRBD2,TGCAGTGCTCCCGGACTAGCGGGAGTGGAGGAGCTGTTTTTT,CSAPGLAGVEELFF
TRBV7-3,TRBJ2-1,once,NA,TGTGCCAGCAGCGCCCTTCTAGGTTCCGCCTACAATGAGCAGTTCTTC,CASSALLGSAYNEQFF
TRBV11-2,TRBJ2-3,few,NA,TGTGCCAGCAGCTTAGGGGGGAGGTCGGATACGCAGTATTTT,CASSLGGRSDTQYF
TRBV6-5,TRBJ2-1,few,TRBD2,TGTGCCAGCAGTGTAGCGGGAGGGTGGTACAATGAGCAGTTCTTC,CASSVAGGWYNEQFF
TRBV29-1,TRBJ1-2,few,NA,TGCAGCGTGAGAGACCACCGGGACAAGAACGCTAACTATGGCTACACCTTC,CSVRDHRDKNANYGYTF
TRBV5-1,TRBJ2-7,NA,NA,TGCGCCAGCAGCGCCGACACAACCTCCTACGAGCAGTACTTC,CASSADTTSYEQYF
TRBV6-1,TRBJ2-7,NA,TRBD2,TGTGCCAGCAAGGCGGGGGGGGGTGAGCAGTACTTC,CASKAGGGEQYF
TRBV24-1,TRBJ2-1,few,NA,TGTGCCACCCGCGGGGGCGGATCCTACAATGAGCAGTTCTTC,CATRGGGSYNEQFF
TRBV29-1,TRBJ2-5,NA,NA,TGCAGCGTTCTAGGGCTAGCACAAGAGACCCAGTACTTC,CSVLGLAQETQYF
TRBV15,TRBJ2-7,once,NA,TGCGCCACCAGCAGAGGTCCGCCCTACGAGCAGTACTTC,CATSRGPPYEQYF
TRBV20-1,TRBJ2-7,once,TRBD2,TGCAGTGCTAGGGGGTCTAGCGGGAGCCGCGGGAACTCCTACGAGCAGTACTTC,CSARGSSGSRGNSYEQYF
TRBV27,TRBJ2-1,NA,TRBD2,TGTGCCAGCTCAAGAGCGGGATTTTGGAATGAGCAGTTCTTC,CASSRAGFWNEQFF
TRBV27,TRBJ2-5,NA,NA,TGTGCCAGCAGTTGGAGGGGAGCAGCTGGGGAGACCCAGTACTTC,CASSWRGAAGETQYF
TRBV5-1,TRBJ1-5,NA,NA,TGCGCCATCAGCTTGGGAGGGAGCAATCAGCCCCAGCATTTT,CAISLGGSNQPQHF
TRBV12-5,TRBJ2-7,NA,NA,TGTGCTAGTGGTTTGGGGACAGCCAGCTACGAGCAGTACTTC,CASGLGTASYEQYF
TRBV27,TRBJ1-2,few,NA,TGTGCCAGCAGAAACCTAGCCTATGGCTACACCTTC,CASRNLAYGYTF
TRBV20-1,TRBJ2-1,NA,NA,TGCAGTGCTAGGCGGCGAGGGGGTTTAAATGAGCAGTTCTTC,CSARRRGGLNEQFF
TRBV27,TRBJ1-2,NA,NA,TGTGCCAGCAGTCAACTCGGGGGGCAGAACTATGGCTACACCTTC,CASSQLGGQNYGYTF
TRBV7-7,TRBJ2-1,NA,TRBD2,TGTGCTAGCAGCTCGGTGGTAGCGGGAGTCAGCGAGCAGTTCTTC,CASSSVVAGVSEQFF
TRBV20-1,TRBJ2-1,NA,NA,TGCAGTCCATTTGGCGCAGGGAATGAGCAGTTCTTC,CSPFGAGNEQFF
TRBV20-1,TRBJ2-7,few,TRBD2,TGCAGTGCTAGTTCGGGGGGACCCCCTCTCTACGAGCAGTACTTC,CSASSGGPPLYEQYF
TRBV29-1,TRBJ1-2,NA,TRBD1,TGCAGCGTTTCGACAGGGAGTAACAACTATGGCTACACCTTC,CSVSTGSNNYGYTF
TRBV9,TRBJ1-2,once,TRBD1,TGTGCCAGCAGCGTAGGGGACAGGGGGGTCTATGGCTACACCTTC,CASSVGDRGVYGYTF
TRBV12-3/TRBV12-4,TRBJ1-2,NA,NA,TGTGCCAGCAGACCACAGGGCCTCTCACCCTACACCTTC,CASRPQGLSPYTF
TRBV5-1,TRBJ2-1,NA,NA,TGCGCCAGCAGCTCGGGAGATAGTACTGACTACAATGAGCAGTTCTTC,CASSSGDSTDYNEQFF
TRBV27,TRBJ2-1,NA,NA,TGTGCCAGCCGACTGAGCGGATACAATGAGCAGTTCTTC,CASRLSGYNEQFF